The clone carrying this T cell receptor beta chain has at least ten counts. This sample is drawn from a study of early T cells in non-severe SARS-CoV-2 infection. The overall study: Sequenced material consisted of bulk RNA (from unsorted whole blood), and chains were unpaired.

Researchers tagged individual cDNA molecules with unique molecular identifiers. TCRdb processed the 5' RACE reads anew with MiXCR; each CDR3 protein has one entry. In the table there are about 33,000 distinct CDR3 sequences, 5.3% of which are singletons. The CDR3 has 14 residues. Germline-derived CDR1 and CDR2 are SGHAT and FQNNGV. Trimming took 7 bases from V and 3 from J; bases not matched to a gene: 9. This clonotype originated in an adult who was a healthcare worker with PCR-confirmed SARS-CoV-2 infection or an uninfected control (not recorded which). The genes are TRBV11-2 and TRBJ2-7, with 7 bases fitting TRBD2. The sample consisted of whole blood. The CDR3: CASTPREAHYEQYF. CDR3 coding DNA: TGTGCCAGCACCCCACGGGAGGCCCACTACGAGCAGTACTTC.